This TCR beta chain emerged from a study of T-cell reconstitution after alpha-beta-depleted transplantation in children. Germline CDR1 SGHDT, CDR2 YYEEEE. The length of the CDR3 is 15 residues. The ends lost 1 base at V and 3 bases at J; junction bases unmatched: 3. Construction of the TCRbeta library involved unique molecular identifiers. TCRdb re-called the PCR reads with MiXCR, one entry per CDR3 protein. Found here are 350,000 to 500,000 distinct CDR3 sequences, over 40% of them singletons; the top ten hold roughly 27%. This clonotype has ten or more counts. The chain employs TRBV5-6 and TRBJ2-3; TRBD2 matches at 9 bases. The material was PBMCs, obtained before TCRalphabeta/CD19-depleted stem cell transplant. The TCR comes from a girl aged 2-10 years with aplastic anemia, due to receive a stem cell transplant. The CDR3 sequence: CASSLKAGGTDTQYF. In nucleotides, the CDR3 is TGTGCCAGCAGCTTGAAAGCGGGAGGAACAGATACGCAGTATTTT.